A selection of T cell receptor beta chains follows, all from one sample in a study of T cell responses to AZD1222 COVID-19 vaccine. Libraries were prepared by immunoSEQ multiplex PCR; TCRdb keeps only in-frame clonotypes and omits some of them. The sample holds 70,000 to 90,000 clones, roughly 85% seen once. The sample consisted of peripheral blood, taken 28 days after the second AZD1222 dose. The source is an adult who received the AZD1222 COVID-19 vaccine. Both conserved end residues are part of each CDR3. Each record gives: V gene, clone size, J gene, D gene, CDR3 DNA, CDR3 protein. The D gene is left open where the match is weak. Expanded clones get a size class; other rows say once, few or many, or leave the size out.

v_call: TRBV7-9
clone_size: few
j_call: TRBJ1-5
d_call: .
cdr3_nt: TGTGCCAGCAGCTTAGAGGGCCAGCCCCAGCATTTT
cdr3_aa: CASSLEGQPQHF

v_call: TRBV6-5
clone_size: .
j_call: TRBJ2-7
d_call: TRBD1
cdr3_nt: TGTGCCAGCAGTTATTGGACAGGGACATACGAGCAGTACTTC
cdr3_aa: CASSYWTGTYEQYF

v_call: TRBV6-5
clone_size: once
j_call: TRBJ2-2
d_call: TRBD2
cdr3_nt: TGTGCCAGCCCCGGACTAGCGGGGGGGGTAGGGGAGCTGTTTTTT
cdr3_aa: CASPGLAGGVGELFF

v_call: TRBV6-5
clone_size: .
j_call: TRBJ1-1
d_call: TRBD1
cdr3_nt: TGTGCCAGCAGTTCAACGGGACAGGGGGCATCTGAAGCTTTCTTT
cdr3_aa: CASSSTGQGASEAFF

v_call: TRBV24-1
clone_size: few
j_call: TRBJ1-6
d_call: .
cdr3_nt: TGTGCCGCAAGTATAGGAGGGGTAGGGTATAATTCACCCCTCCACTTT
cdr3_aa: CAASIGGVGYNSPLHF

v_call: TRBV7-3
clone_size: once
j_call: TRBJ2-2
d_call: .
cdr3_nt: TGTGCCAGCAGCTTAGGTCAGAGCACCGGGGAGCTGTTTTTT
cdr3_aa: CASSLGQSTGELFF

v_call: TRBV6-5
clone_size: .
j_call: TRBJ1-4
d_call: .
cdr3_nt: TGTGCCAGCAGTTACGCCCCAGGAGCGTACAATGAAAAACTGTTTTTT
cdr3_aa: CASSYAPGAYNEKLFF

v_call: TRBV5-3
clone_size: .
j_call: TRBJ1-1
d_call: .
cdr3_nt: TGTGCCAGAAGCCCCGGGGGCTCCCACATGAACACTGAAGCTTTCTTT
cdr3_aa: CARSPGGSHMNTEAFF

v_call: TRBV10-3
clone_size: .
j_call: TRBJ1-6
d_call: TRBD1
cdr3_nt: TGTGCCACGTCCGGGACAGGGGCTTCACCCCTCCACTTT
cdr3_aa: CATSGTGASPLHF

v_call: TRBV7-2
clone_size: .
j_call: TRBJ2-2
d_call: TRBD2
cdr3_nt: TGTGCCAGCAGCCGGGACTATACGAACACCGGGGAGCTGTTTTTT
cdr3_aa: CASSRDYTNTGELFF

v_call: TRBV25-1
clone_size: few
j_call: TRBJ2-1
d_call: .
cdr3_nt: TGTGCCAGCAGTGAGCCCAGGGGAGGCTCCTACAATGAGCAGTTCTTC
cdr3_aa: CASSEPRGGSYNEQFF